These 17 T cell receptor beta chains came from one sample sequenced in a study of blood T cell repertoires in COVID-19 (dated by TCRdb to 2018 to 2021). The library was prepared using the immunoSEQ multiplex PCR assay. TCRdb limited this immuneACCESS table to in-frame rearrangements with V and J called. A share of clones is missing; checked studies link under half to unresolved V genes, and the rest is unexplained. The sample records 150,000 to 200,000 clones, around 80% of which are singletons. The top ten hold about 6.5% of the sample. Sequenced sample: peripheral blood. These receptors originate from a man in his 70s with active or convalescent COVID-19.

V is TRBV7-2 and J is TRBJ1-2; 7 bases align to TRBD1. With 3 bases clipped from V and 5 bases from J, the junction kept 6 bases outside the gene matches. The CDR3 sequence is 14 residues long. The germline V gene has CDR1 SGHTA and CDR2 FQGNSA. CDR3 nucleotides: TGTGCCAGCAGCTTGAGAGGACAGGTTTATGGCTACACCTTC. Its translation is CASSLRGQVYGYTF.

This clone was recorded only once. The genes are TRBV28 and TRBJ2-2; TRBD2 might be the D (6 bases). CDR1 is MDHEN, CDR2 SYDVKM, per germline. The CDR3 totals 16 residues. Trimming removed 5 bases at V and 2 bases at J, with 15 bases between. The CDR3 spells CASSPGGVSNTGELFF. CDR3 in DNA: TGTGCCAGCAGTCCTGGAGGGGTTTCCAACACCGGGGAGCTGTTTTTT.

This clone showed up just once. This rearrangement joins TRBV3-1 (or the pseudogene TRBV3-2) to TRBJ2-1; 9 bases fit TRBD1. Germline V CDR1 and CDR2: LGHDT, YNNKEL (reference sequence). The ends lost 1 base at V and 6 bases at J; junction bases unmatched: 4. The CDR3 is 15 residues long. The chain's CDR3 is CASSQGDRVSNEQFF. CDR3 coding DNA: TGTGCCAGCAGCCAAGGGGACAGGGTGAGCAATGAGCAGTTCTTC.

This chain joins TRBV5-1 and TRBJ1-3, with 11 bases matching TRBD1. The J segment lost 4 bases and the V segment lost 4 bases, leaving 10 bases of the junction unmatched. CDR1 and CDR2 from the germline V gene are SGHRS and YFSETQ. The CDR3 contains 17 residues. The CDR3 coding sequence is TGCGCCAGCAGCCCAAAAGGACAGGGGGCGCACGGAAACACCATATATTTT. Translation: CASSPKGQGAHGNTIYF. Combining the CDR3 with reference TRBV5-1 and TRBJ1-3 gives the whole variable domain KAGVTQTPRYLIKTRGQQVTLSCSPISGHRSVSWYQQTPGQGLQFLFEYFSETQRNKGNFPGRFSGRQFSNSRSEMNVSTLELGDSALYLCASSPKGQGAHGNTIYFGEGSWLTVV.

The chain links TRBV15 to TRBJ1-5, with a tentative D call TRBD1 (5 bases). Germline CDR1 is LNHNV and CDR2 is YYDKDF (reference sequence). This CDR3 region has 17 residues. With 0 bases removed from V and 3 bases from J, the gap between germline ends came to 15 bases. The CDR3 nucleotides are TGTGCCACCAGCAGAGATCTGCCAGGGTCGACCAATCAGCCCCAGCATTTT. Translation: CATSRDLPGSTNQPQHF.

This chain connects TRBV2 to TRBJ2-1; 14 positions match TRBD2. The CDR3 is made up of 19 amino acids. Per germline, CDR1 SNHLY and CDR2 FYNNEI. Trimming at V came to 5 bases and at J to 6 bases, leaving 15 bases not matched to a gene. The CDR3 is CASSFSTSGRVDGGNEQFF. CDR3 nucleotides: TGTGCCAGCAGTTTCTCGACTAGCGGGAGGGTGGACGGGGGCAATGAGCAGTTCTTC.

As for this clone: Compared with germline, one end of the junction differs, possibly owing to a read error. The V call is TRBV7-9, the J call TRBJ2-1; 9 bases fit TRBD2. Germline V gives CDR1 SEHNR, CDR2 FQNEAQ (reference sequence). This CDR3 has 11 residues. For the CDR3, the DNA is TGTGCCAGCAGCTTAAGCGGGAGGCGTGTCTTC. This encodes CASSLSGRRVF. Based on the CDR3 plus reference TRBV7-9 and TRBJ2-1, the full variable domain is DTGVSQNPRHKITKRGQNVTFRCDPISEHNRLYWYRQTLGQGPEFLTYFQNEAQLEKSRLLSDRFSAERPKGSFSTLEIQRTEQGDSAMYLCASSLSGRRVFGPGTRLTVL.

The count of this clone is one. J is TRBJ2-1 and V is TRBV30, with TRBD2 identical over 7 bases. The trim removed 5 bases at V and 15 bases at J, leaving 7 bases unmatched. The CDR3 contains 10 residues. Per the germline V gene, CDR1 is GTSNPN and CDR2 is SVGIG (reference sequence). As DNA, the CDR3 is TGTGCCTGGGGGGGAGGACTAGTGTTCTTC. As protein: CAWGGGLVFF.

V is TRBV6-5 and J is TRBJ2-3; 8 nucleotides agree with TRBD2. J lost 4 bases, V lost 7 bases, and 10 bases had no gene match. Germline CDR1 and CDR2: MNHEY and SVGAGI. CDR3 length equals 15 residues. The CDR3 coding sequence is TGTGCCAGCACTGGGCCGGGGGGGCCCCCAGATACGCAGTATTTT. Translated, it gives CASTGPGGPPDTQYF.

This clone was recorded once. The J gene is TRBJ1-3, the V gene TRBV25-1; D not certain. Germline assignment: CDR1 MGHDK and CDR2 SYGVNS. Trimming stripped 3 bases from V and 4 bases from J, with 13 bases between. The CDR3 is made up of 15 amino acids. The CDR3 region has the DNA TGTGCCAGCAGTGATGCCTCCCGAGGGGGAAACACCATATATTTT. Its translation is CASSDASRGGNTIYF.

This CDR3 reads CASSLGTANTEAFF. As DNA, the CDR3 is TGTGCCAGCAGCCTTGGGACAGCTAACACTGAAGCTTTCTTT. The chain combines TRBV3-1 (or the pseudogene TRBV3-2) with TRBJ1-1; 7 bases agree with TRBD1. V lost 4 bases to trimming and J lost 2 bases; unmatched junction nucleotides: 4. Germline V gene sequence: CDR1 LGHDT, CDR2 YNNKEL (reference sequence). CDR3 length: 14 residues.

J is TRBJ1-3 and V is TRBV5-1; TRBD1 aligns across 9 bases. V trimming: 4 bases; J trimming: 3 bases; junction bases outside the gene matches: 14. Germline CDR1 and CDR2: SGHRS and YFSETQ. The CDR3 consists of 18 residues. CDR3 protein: CASSGNTRTGDRGNTIYF. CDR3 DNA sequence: TGCGCCAGCAGCGGAAACACCAGGACAGGGGATCGTGGAAACACCATATATTTT.

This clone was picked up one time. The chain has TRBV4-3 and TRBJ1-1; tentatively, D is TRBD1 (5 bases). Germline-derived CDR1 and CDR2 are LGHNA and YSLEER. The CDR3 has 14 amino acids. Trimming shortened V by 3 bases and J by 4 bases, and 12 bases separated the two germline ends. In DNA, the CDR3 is TGCGCCAGCAGCCACCGGGGGGTGGGCACTGAAGCTTTCTTT. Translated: CASSHRGVGTEAFF.

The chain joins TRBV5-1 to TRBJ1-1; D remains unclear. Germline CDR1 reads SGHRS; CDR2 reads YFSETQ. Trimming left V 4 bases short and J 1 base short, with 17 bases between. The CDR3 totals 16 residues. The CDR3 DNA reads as TGCGCCAGCAGCGAGACCCCATCTGGGAGGAACACTGAAGCTTTCTTT. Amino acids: CASSETPSGRNTEAFF.

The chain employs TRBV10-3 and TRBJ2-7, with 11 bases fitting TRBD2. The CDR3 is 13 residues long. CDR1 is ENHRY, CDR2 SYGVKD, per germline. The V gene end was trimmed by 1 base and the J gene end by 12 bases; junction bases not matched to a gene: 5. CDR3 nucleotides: TGTGCCATCAGTGAGTGGACTAGCGGGCCGGTGTACTTC. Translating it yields CAISEWTSGPVYF.

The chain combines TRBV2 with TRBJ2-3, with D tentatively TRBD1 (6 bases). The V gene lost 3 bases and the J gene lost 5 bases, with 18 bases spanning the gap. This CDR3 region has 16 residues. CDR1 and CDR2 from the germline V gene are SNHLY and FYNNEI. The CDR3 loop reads CASSDPTGSGLDTQYF. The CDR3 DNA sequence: TGTGCCAGCAGTGACCCGACAGGTTCAGGGTTAGATACGCAGTATTTT.

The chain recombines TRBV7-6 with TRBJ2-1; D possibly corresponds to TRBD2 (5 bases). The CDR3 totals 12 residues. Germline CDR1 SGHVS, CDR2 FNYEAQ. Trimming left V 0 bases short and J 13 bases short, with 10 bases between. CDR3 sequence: CASSLALADQFF. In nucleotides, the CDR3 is TGTGCCAGCAGCTTAGCCCTAGCCGACCAGTTCTTC.